The clone carrying this TCR beta chain was seen only a few times. The data derive from a study of regulatory T cells in long-lasting Graves disease. Investigators prepared the TCR beta libraries by applying iRepertoire HTBI primers and Arm-PCR of CDR3 regions. TCRdb recomputed calls from the multiplex PCR reads with MiXCR, one row per CDR3 protein. The data show approximately 400,000 distinct CDR3 sequences, with under 15% seen just once and approximately 15% held by the top ten. Time point given: newly diagnosed GD, antithyroid drugs for less than 3 months. The TCR library was made from RNA extracted from PBMCs. Deletions cut 5 bases from V and 0 bases from J, with 13 bases between. In germline, CDR1 is MDHEN, CDR2 SYDVKM. This CDR3 comprises 15 residues. This same sample was also part of a study on T cells in Graves' hyperthyroidism and ophthalmopathy. That study adds: Pregnant or lactating patients were excluded, as were those with uncontrolled infection or other autoimmune disease.

The sequenced sample was peripheral blood mononuclear cells (PBMCs), obtained at new diagnosis, from a patient treated with antithyroid drugs. The J gene is TRBJ1-1, the V gene TRBV28, with D maybe TRBD1 (6 bases). The receptor was derived from a woman in her 30s with Graves disease. CDR3 coding DNA: TGTGCCAGCAGTAAAACCGGGACATTGAACACTGAAGCTTTCTTT. Its translation is CASSKTGTLNTEAFF.